The present entry profiles one T cell receptor beta chain with its context. The CDR3 has 17 amino acids. V dropped 2 bases and J dropped 0 bases, with 14 bases sitting between them. CDR1 and CDR2 from the germline V gene are PRHDT and FYEKMQ (reference sequence). The source of the sample is a study of blood T cell repertoires in COVID-19. Across the whole study: Some COVID-19 samples were acute and others convalescent; all came from the United States, Italy and Spain. T cells, B-cell-depleted T cells, or PBMCs supplied cDNA or gDNA.

TCRdb keeps only in-frame clones here, not all; method: immunoSEQ multiplex PCR. This table has 50,000 to 80,000 clones, around nine tenths appearing once. The chain couples TRBV13 to TRBJ2-4; a possible D gene is TRBD2 (5 bases). Input material: peripheral blood. This TCR came from a man in his 60s with acute or convalescent COVID-19. The chain's CDR3 is CASSLRTRDLAKNIQYF. For the CDR3, the DNA is TGTGCCAGCAGCTTAAGGACGAGGGATCTAGCCAAAAACATTCAGTACTTC.